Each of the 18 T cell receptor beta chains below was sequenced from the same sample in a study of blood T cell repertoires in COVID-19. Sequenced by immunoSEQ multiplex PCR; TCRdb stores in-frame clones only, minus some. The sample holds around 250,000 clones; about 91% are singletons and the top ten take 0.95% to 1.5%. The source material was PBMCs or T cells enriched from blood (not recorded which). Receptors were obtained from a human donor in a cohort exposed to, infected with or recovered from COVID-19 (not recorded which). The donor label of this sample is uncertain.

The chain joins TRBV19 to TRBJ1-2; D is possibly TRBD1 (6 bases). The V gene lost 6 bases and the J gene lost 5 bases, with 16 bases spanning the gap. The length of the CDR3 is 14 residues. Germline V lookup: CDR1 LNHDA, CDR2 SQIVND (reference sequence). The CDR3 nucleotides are TGTGCCAGTAGCCCGGACAGCCTCACGTATGGCTACACCTTC. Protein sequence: CASSPDSLTYGYTF.

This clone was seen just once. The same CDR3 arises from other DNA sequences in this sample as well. The CDR3 DNA is TGTGCCAGCAGTTACTCAGCAGGCCCGTCCTACGAGCAGTACTTC. It translates to CASSYSAGPSYEQYF. The chain carries TRBV6-5 and TRBJ2-7, with no clear D. The CDR3 runs to 15 residues. Germline lookup yields CDR1 MNHEY and CDR2 SVGAGI. V dropped 0 bases and J dropped 1 base, with 10 bases sitting between them.

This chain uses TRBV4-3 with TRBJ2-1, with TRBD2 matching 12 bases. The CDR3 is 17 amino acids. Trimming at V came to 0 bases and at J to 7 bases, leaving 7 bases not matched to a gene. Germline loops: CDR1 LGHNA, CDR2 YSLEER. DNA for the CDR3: TGCGCCAGCAGCCAAGACCCGACTAGCGGGGGAGGTAATGAGCAGTTCTTC. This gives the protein CASSQDPTSGGGNEQFF.

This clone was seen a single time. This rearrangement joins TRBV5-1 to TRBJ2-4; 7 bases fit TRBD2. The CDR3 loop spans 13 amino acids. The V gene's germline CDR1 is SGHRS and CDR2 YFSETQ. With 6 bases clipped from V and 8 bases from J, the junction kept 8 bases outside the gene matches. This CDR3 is CASKVWGGDIQYF. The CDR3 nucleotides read TGCGCCAGCAAGGTTTGGGGGGGTGACATTCAGTACTTC. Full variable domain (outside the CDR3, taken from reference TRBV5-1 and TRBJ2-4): KAGVTQTPRYLIKTRGQQVTLSCSPISGHRSVSWYQQTPGQGLQFLFEYFSETQRNKGNFPGRFSGRQFSNSRSEMNVSTLELGDSALYLCASKVWGGDIQYFGAGTRLSVL.

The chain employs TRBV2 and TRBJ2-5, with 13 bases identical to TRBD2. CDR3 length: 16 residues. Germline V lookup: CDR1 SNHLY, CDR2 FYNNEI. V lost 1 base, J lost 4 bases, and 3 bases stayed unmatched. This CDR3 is CASSEGRLAGGETQYF. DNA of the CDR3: TGTGCCAGCAGTGAAGGGAGACTAGCGGGGGGAGAGACCCAGTACTTC.

The CDR3 loop is CASSIAFYNEQFF. CDR3 in DNA: TGTGCCAGTAGTATAGCTTTCTACAATGAGCAGTTCTTC. The chain employs TRBV19 and TRBJ2-1; D is undetermined. The V end lost 1 base, the J end lost 3 bases, and 4 bases lay between the germline ends. Germline CDR1 and CDR2: LNHDA and SQIVND (reference sequence). The CDR3 spans 13 residues.

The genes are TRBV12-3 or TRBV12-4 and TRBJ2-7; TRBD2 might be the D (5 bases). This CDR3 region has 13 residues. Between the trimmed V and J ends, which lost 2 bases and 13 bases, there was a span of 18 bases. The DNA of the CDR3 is TGTGCCAGCAGTTTAAATCGGGAATCGAGGATTTACTTC. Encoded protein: CASSLNRESRIYF.

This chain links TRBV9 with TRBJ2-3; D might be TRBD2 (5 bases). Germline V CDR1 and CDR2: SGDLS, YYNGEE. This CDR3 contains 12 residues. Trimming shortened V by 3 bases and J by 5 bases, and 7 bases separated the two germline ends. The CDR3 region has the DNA TGTGCCAGCAGCGGACTAAAAGATACGCAGTATTTT. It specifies CASSGLKDTQYF. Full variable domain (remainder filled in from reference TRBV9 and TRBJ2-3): DSGVTQTPKHLITATGQRVTLRCSPRSGDLSVYWYQQSLDQGLQFLIQYYNGEERAKGNILERFSAQQFPDLHSELNLSSLELGDSALYFCASSGLKDTQYFGPGTRLTVL.

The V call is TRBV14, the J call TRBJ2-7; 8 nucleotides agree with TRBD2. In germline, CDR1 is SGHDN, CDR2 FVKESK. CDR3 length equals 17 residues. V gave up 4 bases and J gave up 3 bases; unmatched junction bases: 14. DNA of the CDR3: TGTGCCAGCAGCCCCCAATGGGGAAGCGGGGGCCTCTACGAGCAGTACTTC. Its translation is CASSPQWGSGGLYEQYF.

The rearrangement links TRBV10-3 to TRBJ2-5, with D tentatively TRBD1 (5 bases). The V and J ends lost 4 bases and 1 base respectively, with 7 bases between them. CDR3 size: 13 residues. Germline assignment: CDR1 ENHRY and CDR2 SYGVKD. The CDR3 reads CAISGRAQETQYF. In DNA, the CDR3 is TGTGCCATCAGTGGCAGGGCCCAAGAGACCCAGTACTTC.

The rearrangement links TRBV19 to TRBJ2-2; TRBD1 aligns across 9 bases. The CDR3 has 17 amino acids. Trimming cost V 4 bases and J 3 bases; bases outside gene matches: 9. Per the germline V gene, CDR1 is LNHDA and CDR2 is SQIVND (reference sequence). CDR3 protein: CASSTSGTGRYTGELFF. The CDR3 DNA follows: TGTGCCAGTAGTACCTCCGGGACAGGGAGATACACCGGGGAGCTGTTTTTT.

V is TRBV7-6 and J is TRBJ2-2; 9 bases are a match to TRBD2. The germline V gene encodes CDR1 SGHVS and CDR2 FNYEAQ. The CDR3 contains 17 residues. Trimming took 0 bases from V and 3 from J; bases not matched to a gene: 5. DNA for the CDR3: TGTGCCAGCAGCTTAGCAGGCGGGGGGGCGTACACCGGGGAGCTGTTTTTT. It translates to CASSLAGGGAYTGELFF.

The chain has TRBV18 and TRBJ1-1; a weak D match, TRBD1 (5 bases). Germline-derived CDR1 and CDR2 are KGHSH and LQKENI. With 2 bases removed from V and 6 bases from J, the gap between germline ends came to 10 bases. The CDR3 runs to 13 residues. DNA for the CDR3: TGTGCCAGCTCACCAGGATCCAGGGCTGAAGCTTTCTTT. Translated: CASSPGSRAEAFF.

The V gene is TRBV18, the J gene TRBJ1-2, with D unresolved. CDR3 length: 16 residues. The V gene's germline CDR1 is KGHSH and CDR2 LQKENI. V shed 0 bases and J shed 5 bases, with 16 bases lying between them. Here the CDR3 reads CASSPPVASAGYGYTF. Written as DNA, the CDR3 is TGTGCCAGCTCACCACCTGTAGCATCGGCCGGGTATGGCTACACCTTC. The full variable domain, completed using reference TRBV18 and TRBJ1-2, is NAGVMQNPRHLVRRRGQEARLRCSPMKGHSHVYWYRQLPEEGLKFMVYLQKENIIDESGMPKERFSAEFPKEGPSILRIQQVVRGDSAAYFCASSPPVASAGYGYTFGSGTRLTVV.

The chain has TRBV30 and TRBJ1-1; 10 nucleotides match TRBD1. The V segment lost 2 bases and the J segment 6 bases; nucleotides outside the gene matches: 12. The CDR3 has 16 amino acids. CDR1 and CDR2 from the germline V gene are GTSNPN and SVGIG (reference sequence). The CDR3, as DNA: TGTGCCTGGAGTTTCAGACAGGGGGCTTTGGGCGCTGAAGCTTTCTTT. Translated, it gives CAWSFRQGALGAEAFF.

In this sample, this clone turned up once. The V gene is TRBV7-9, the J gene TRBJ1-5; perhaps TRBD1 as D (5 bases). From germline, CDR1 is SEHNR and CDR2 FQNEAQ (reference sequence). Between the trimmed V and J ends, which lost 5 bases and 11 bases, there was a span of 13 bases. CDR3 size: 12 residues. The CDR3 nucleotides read TGTGCCAGCAGCACCGAACAAGGGGCCCAGCATTTT. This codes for CASSTEQGAQHF.

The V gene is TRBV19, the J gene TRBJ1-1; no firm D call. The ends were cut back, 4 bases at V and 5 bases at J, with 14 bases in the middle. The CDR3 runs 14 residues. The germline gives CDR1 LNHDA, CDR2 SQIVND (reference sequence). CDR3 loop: CASSRVSGLTEAFF. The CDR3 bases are TGTGCCAGTAGTAGGGTTTCGGGTTTGACTGAAGCTTTCTTT.

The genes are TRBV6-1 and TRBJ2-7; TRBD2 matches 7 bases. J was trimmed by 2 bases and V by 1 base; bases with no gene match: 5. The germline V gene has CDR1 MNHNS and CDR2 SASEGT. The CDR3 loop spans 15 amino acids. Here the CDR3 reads CASSEVSGEAYEQYF. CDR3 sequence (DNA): TGTGCCAGCAGTGAAGTCAGCGGGGAAGCCTACGAGCAGTACTTC.